Listed below are T cell receptor beta chains from one sample, sequenced in a study of healthy donors' naive CD4 and CD8 T cells. TCRdb reanalysed the reads using MiXCR and keeps one entry per CDR3 protein. The data contain some 190,000 distinct CDR3 sequences, over 60% of them singletons. Sequencing was carried out using naive CD4+ and CD8+ T cells sorted from blood, pooled from several donors. These receptors all stem from a pool of human donors in good health; the sample pools cells from several healthy donors. CDR3s include the opening cysteine and the closing phenylalanine or tryptophan. The order of the fields is clone size, V gene, D gene, J gene, CDR3 protein, CDR3 DNA. D genes are given only for firm matches. Clone sizes are given selectively: once, few, many, or a class where the clone is expanded.

clone size: NA
V gene: TRBV19
D gene: TRBD1
J gene: TRBJ1-1
CDR3 protein: CASSNSIQGVDTEAFF
CDR3 DNA: TGTGCCAGTAGCAACTCGATACAGGGGGTGGACACTGAAGCTTTCTTT

clone size: NA
V gene: TRBV19
D gene: TRBD2
J gene: TRBJ2-1
CDR3 protein: CASSTTLLAGGSGNEQFF
CDR3 DNA: TGTGCCAGTAGTACTACTCTACTAGCGGGAGGTTCGGGCAATGAGCAGTTCTTC

clone size: NA
V gene: TRBV6-5
D gene: NA
J gene: TRBJ2-7
CDR3 protein: CASSNQGDEQYF
CDR3 DNA: TGTGCCAGCAGTAACCAAGGGGACGAGCAGTACTTC

clone size: few
V gene: TRBV18
D gene: NA
J gene: TRBJ1-1
CDR3 protein: CASSPIGQDEAFF
CDR3 DNA: TGTGCCAGCTCACCAATAGGCCAGGATGAAGCTTTCTTT

clone size: NA
V gene: TRBV12-5
D gene: TRBD1
J gene: TRBJ1-3
CDR3 protein: CASGEGTGPGNTIYF
CDR3 DNA: TGTGCTAGTGGCGAGGGGACAGGCCCTGGAAACACCATATATTTT

clone size: few
V gene: TRBV6-6
D gene: NA
J gene: TRBJ1-1
CDR3 protein: CASSYSAYEAFF
CDR3 DNA: TGTGCCAGCAGTTACTCGGCGTATGAAGCTTTCTTT

clone size: NA
V gene: TRBV18
D gene: TRBD1
J gene: TRBJ1-2
CDR3 protein: CASSPPGTGPYGYTF
CDR3 DNA: TGTGCCAGCTCACCTCCCGGGACAGGGCCTTATGGCTACACCTTC

clone size: few
V gene: TRBV21-1
D gene: NA
J gene: TRBJ2-1
CDR3 protein: CASSKEGLNNEQFF
CDR3 DNA: TGTGCCAGCAGCAAAGAAGGACTTAACAATGAGCAGTTCTTC

clone size: once
V gene: TRBV6-2/TRBV6-3
D gene: NA
J gene: TRBJ1-5
CDR3 protein: CASSYLGYSNQPQHF
CDR3 DNA: TGTGCCAGCAGTTACTTGGGATATAGCAATCAGCCCCAGCATTTT

clone size: NA
V gene: TRBV6-5
D gene: TRBD1
J gene: TRBJ2-2
CDR3 protein: CASSYSKQGLDTGELFF
CDR3 DNA: TGTGCCAGCAGTTACTCGAAACAGGGGTTAGACACCGGGGAGCTGTTTTTT

clone size: few
V gene: TRBV29-1
D gene: TRBD2
J gene: TRBJ2-1
CDR3 protein: CSAPGRLGLAGAPEQFF
CDR3 DNA: TGCAGCGCCCCTGGTAGGTTGGGACTAGCGGGCGCCCCTGAGCAGTTCTTC

clone size: NA
V gene: TRBV11-2
D gene: TRBD1
J gene: TRBJ2-3
CDR3 protein: CASSSQGVYTDTQYF
CDR3 DNA: TGTGCCAGCAGCTCGCAGGGGGTTTACACAGATACGCAGTATTTT

clone size: few
V gene: TRBV6-5
D gene: NA
J gene: TRBJ1-1
CDR3 protein: CASSTVDNTEAFF
CDR3 DNA: TGTGCCAGCAGCACGGTAGATAACACTGAAGCTTTCTTT

clone size: once
V gene: TRBV19
D gene: NA
J gene: TRBJ1-3
CDR3 protein: CASGGQGLRTIYF
CDR3 DNA: TGTGCCAGTGGCGGGCAGGGTCTCCGGACCATATATTTT

clone size: NA
V gene: TRBV19
D gene: TRBD2
J gene: TRBJ2-1
CDR3 protein: CASSVPGGAYNEQFF
CDR3 DNA: TGTGCCAGTAGTGTCCCGGGAGGAGCCTACAATGAGCAGTTCTTC

clone size: NA
V gene: TRBV20-1
D gene: NA
J gene: TRBJ1-2
CDR3 protein: CSAANPMANYGYTF
CDR3 DNA: TGCAGTGCTGCGAACCCCATGGCAAACTATGGCTACACCTTC

clone size: NA
V gene: TRBV27
D gene: NA
J gene: TRBJ1-5
CDR3 protein: CASSPRGLGNQPQHF
CDR3 DNA: TGTGCCAGCAGTCCCCGGGGCCTCGGCAATCAGCCCCAGCATTTT

clone size: NA
V gene: TRBV5-1
D gene: NA
J gene: TRBJ2-3
CDR3 protein: CASSTSPSTDTQYF
CDR3 DNA: TGCGCCAGCAGCACCTCTCCTAGCACAGATACGCAGTATTTT

clone size: NA
V gene: TRBV5-6
D gene: NA
J gene: TRBJ1-2
CDR3 protein: CASSLWSYGYTF
CDR3 DNA: TGTGCCAGCAGCTTGTGGAGCTATGGCTACACCTTC

clone size: NA
V gene: TRBV6-1
D gene: NA
J gene: TRBJ1-1
CDR3 protein: CASSYSLVNTEAFF
CDR3 DNA: TGTGCCAGCAGTTACTCGCTTGTGAACACTGAAGCTTTCTTT

clone size: NA
V gene: TRBV5-1
D gene: TRBD1
J gene: TRBJ2-3
CDR3 protein: CASSRTGTYSTDTQYF
CDR3 DNA: TGCGCCAGCAGCCGGACAGGGACCTACAGCACAGATACGCAGTATTTT

clone size: NA
V gene: TRBV5-1
D gene: TRBD1
J gene: TRBJ1-2
CDR3 protein: CASSLIGQGNYGYTF
CDR3 DNA: TGCGCCAGCAGCTTGATTGGACAGGGAAACTATGGCTACACCTTC

clone size: once
V gene: TRBV29-1
D gene: TRBD1
J gene: TRBJ2-2
CDR3 protein: CSVAGQGNTGELFF
CDR3 DNA: TGCAGCGTAGCAGGACAGGGGAACACCGGGGAGCTGTTTTTT

clone size: once
V gene: TRBV11-2
D gene: TRBD2
J gene: TRBJ2-3
CDR3 protein: CASSPLADFRDTQYF
CDR3 DNA: TGTGCCAGCAGCCCACTAGCGGACTTTCGTGATACGCAGTATTTT

clone size: NA
V gene: TRBV29-1
D gene: TRBD2
J gene: TRBJ2-1
CDR3 protein: CSVEVWVVGRAEYEQFF
CDR3 DNA: TGCAGCGTTGAGGTGTGGGTTGTTGGGAGGGCCGAGTATGAGCAGTTCTTC

clone size: once
V gene: TRBV29-1
D gene: NA
J gene: TRBJ1-6
CDR3 protein: CSVGPPLHF
CDR3 DNA: TGCAGCGTCGGACCACCCCTCCACTTT